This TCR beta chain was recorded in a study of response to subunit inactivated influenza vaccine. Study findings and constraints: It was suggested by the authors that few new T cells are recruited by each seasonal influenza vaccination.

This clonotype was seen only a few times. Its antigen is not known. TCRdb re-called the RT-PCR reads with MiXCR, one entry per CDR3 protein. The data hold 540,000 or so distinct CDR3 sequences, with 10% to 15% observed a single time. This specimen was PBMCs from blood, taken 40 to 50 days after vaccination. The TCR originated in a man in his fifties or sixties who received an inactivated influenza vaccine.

The CDR3: CASSFSYLAKNIQYF. The CDR3, as DNA: TGTGCCAGCAGTTTCTCCTACCTAGCCAAAAACATTCAGTACTTC. The chain has TRBV12-3 or TRBV12-4 and TRBJ2-4; unclear D gene. With 3 bases removed from V and 0 bases from J, the gap between germline ends came to 9 bases. The CDR3 sequence is 15 residues long.